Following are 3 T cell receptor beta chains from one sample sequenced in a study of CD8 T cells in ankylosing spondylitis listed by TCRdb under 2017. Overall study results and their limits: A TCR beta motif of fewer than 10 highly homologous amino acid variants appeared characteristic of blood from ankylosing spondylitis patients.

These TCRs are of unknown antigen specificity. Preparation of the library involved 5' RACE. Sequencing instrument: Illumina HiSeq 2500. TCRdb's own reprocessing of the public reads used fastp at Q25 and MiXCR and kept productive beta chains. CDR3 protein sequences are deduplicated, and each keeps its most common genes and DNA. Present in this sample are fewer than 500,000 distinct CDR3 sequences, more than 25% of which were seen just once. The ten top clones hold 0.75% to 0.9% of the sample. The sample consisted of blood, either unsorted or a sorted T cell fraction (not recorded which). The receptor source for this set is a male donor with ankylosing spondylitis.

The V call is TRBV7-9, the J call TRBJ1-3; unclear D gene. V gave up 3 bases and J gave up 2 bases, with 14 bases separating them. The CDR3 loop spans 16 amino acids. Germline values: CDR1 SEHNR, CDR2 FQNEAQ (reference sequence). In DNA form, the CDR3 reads TGTGCCAGCAGCTTTAGACTCCCCAGACCTGGAAACACCATATATTTT. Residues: CASSFRLPRPGNTIYF. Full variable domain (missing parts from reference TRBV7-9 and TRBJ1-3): DTGVSQNPRHKITKRGQNVTFRCDPISEHNRLYWYRQTLGQGPEFLTYFQNEAQLEKSRLLSDRFSAERPKGSFSTLEIQRTEQGDSAMYLCASSFRLPRPGNTIYFGEGSWLTVV.

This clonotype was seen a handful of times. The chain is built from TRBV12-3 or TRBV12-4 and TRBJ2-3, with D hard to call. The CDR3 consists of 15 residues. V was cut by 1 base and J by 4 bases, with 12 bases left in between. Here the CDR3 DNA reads TGTGCCAGCAGTTTAGAATGGTCGGGCGCAGATACGCAGTATTTT. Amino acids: CASSLEWSGADTQYF.

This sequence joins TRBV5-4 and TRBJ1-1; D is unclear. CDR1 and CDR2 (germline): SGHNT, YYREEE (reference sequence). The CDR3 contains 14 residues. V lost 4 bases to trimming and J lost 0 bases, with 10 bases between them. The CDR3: CASSDSTVNTEAFF. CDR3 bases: TGTGCCAGCAGCGATAGTACAGTGAACACTGAAGCTTTCTTT.